This passage covers 7 T cell receptor beta chains from one sample sequenced in a study of sequential checkpoint blockade in melanoma. The table came from immunoSEQ multiplex PCR; TCRdb's copy has only in-frame clones and leaves some out. The profile shows more than 10,000 clones, 70% to 85% of them singletons. Treatment noted: randomized to nivolumab then ipilimumab (arm A) or the reverse (arm B). Sequencing used CD8+ T cells sorted from blood (inferred from file names), obtained from a patient given nivolumab and ipilimumab in sequence. Source of these receptors: a human donor with melanoma.

The chain employs TRBV2 and TRBJ1-1; 11 nucleotides align to TRBD1. In germline, CDR1 is SNHLY, CDR2 FYNNEI. This CDR3 has 13 residues. V dropped 10 bases and J dropped 7; count of bases not matched to a gene: 8. Here the CDR3 reads CATPDRGLGEAFF. CDR3 DNA sequence: TGTGCCACCCCGGACAGGGGGCTGGGTGAAGCTTTCTTT.

This clone appeared a single time. This chain links TRBV6-5 with TRBJ2-1, with D possibly matching TRBD2 (5 bases). In germline, CDR1 is MNHEY, CDR2 SVGAGI. V dropped 1 base and J dropped 6 bases, with 7 bases sitting between them. The length of the CDR3 is 13 residues. CDR3 sequence: CASSYFSGNEQFF. The CDR3 DNA reads TGTGCCAGCAGTTACTTCAGCGGCAATGAGCAGTTCTTC.

The chain is built from TRBV14 and TRBJ1-2; 7 nucleotides agree with TRBD1. This CDR3 spans 15 amino acids. The germline CDR1 and CDR2 sequences are SGHDN and FVKESK. V lost 4 bases and J lost 7; bases outside the gene matches: 12. The CDR3 reads CASSPRRTGDGGYTF. The CDR3 nucleotides are TGTGCCAGCAGCCCCCGGAGGACAGGTGACGGTGGCTACACCTTC.

CDR3 nucleotides: TGTGCCAGCAGCGTAGCTACAGGGGACACCGGGGAGCTGTTTTTT. This codes for CASSVATGDTGELFF. V is TRBV9 and J is TRBJ2-2; TRBD1 matches at 7 bases. This CDR3 comprises 15 residues. The germline V gene encodes CDR1 SGDLS and CDR2 YYNGEE. V shed 0 bases and J 3 bases; nucleotides not matched to a gene: 2.

The CDR3 loop is CATSRGNQPQHF. In DNA, the CDR3 is TGTGCCACAAGCAGGGGTAATCAGCCCCAGCATTTT. V usage is TRBV19 and J usage is TRBJ1-5, with D perhaps matching TRBD1 (6 bases). Trimming stripped 10 bases from V and 4 bases from J, with 11 bases between. CDR1 is LNHDA, CDR2 SQIVND, per germline (reference sequence). This CDR3 is built from 12 residues. The full variable domain, with the rest looked up from reference TRBV19 and TRBJ1-5, is DGGITQSPKYLFRKEGQNVTLSCEQNLNHDAMYWYRQDPGQGLRLIYYSQIVNDFQKGDIAEGYSVSREKKESFPLTVTSAQKNPTAFYLCATSRGNQPQHFGDGTRLSIL.

This clone appeared a few times. The chain carries TRBV2 and TRBJ2-1; the D gene is possibly TRBD2 (6 bases). The germline V gene has CDR1 SNHLY and CDR2 FYNNEI. The V end lost 0 bases, the J end lost 1 base, and 13 bases lay between the germline ends. The CDR3 is 17 amino acids. The CDR3 protein is CASSEAGGEGSYNEQFF. In nucleotides, the CDR3 is TGTGCCAGCAGTGAAGCCGGCGGGGAAGGGTCCTACAATGAGCAGTTCTTC.

The chain uses TRBV6-6 and TRBJ1-2; no clear D gene. V was pared by 6 bases and J by 2 bases, with 10 bases between. Germline V gives CDR1 MNHNY, CDR2 SVGAGI (reference sequence). CDR3 length: 13 amino acids. The DNA of the CDR3 is TGTGCCAGCAGAACAGCACACAACTATGGCTACACCTTC. Its translation: CASRTAHNYGYTF.